Below, one T cell receptor (beta chain) is given with its context. The data derive from a study of blood T cell repertoires in COVID-19. Some clones are missing from TCRdb's copy, which holds only in-frame ones; the method was immunoSEQ multiplex PCR. The sample holds over 200,000 clones, 80% to 85% seen once. The CDR3 is made up of 15 amino acids. Germline assignment: CDR1 ENHRY and CDR2 SYGVKD. V shed 3 bases and J 5 bases; nucleotides not matched to a gene: 8. The chain employs TRBV10-3 and TRBJ1-1; the match to TRBD1 covers 8 bases. The sequenced material came from peripheral blood. This clonotype originated in a man aged 50 to 60 with active or convalescent COVID-19. The CDR3 reads CAISDRQGARTEAFF. The CDR3 coding sequence is TGTGCCATCAGTGACAGGCAGGGGGCGCGTACTGAAGCTTTCTTT.